This T cell receptor (beta chain) was retrieved from a study of T-cell reconstitution after alpha-beta-depleted transplantation in children. Regarding the study as a whole: When one year had passed after transplant, most T-cell counts and diversity came from newly produced T cells.

Regarding this clonotype: The antigen is unknown.

Per the germline V gene, CDR1 is DFQATT and CDR2 is SNEGSKA (reference sequence). This CDR3 spans 13 amino acids. Between the trimmed V and J ends, which lost 4 bases and 0 bases, there was a span of 9 bases. As it was prepared, the TCRbeta library received unique molecular identifiers. TCRdb reanalysed the PCR reads using MiXCR and keeps one entry per CDR3 protein. The sample includes more than 200,000 distinct CDR3 sequences, roughly 24% of them seen just once. The receptor was isolated from a girl aged 2 to 9 with Fanconi anemia, due to receive a stem cell transplant. J is TRBJ1-1 and V is TRBV20-1; a possible D gene is TRBD1 (5 bases). The material was PBMCs, obtained before TCRalphabeta/CD19-depleted stem cell transplant. The DNA of the CDR3 is TGCAGTGCTACCCGACAGATGAACACTGAAGCTTTCTTT. Translated, it gives CSATRQMNTEAFF.